This TCR beta chain was sequenced for a study of beta chain features in type 1 diabetes. The entirety of the isolated RNA underwent reverse transcription, so expressed TCRB transcripts were sequenced. Here immunoSEQ multiplex PCR was the method, and the copy in TCRdb shows in-frame clones only, minus some. The data contain under 950,000 clones, roughly 17% of them singletons. About this clone: Its antigen remains unknown.

General observations from the study: Still unanswered here is whether HLA type influences TCRB rearrangement. Possible PCR preference for shorter templates applied equally to patients and controls.

V dropped 3 bases and J dropped 0 bases, with 11 bases sitting between them. CDR3 length: 16 residues. Germline loops: CDR1 SGHDN, CDR2 FVKESK. The receptor was derived from a woman between 18 and 29 years old in good health. The chain links TRBV14 to TRBJ2-2; D call uncertain. The sample comprised naive CD4+ T cells from blood. CDR3 residues: CASSQYPFANTGELFF. The CDR3, as DNA: TGTGCCAGCAGCCAGTACCCTTTCGCGAACACCGGGGAGCTGTTTTTT.